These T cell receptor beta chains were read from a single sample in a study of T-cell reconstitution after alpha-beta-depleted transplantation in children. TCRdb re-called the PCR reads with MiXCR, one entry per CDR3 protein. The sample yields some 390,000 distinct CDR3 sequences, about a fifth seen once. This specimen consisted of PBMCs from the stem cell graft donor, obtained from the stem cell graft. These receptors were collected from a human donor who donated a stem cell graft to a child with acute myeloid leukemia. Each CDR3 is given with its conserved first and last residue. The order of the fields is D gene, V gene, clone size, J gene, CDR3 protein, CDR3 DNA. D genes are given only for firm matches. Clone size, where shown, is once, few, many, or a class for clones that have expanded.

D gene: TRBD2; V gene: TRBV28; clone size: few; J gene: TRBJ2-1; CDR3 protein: CASGSGRWWREQFF; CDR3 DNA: TGTGCCAGCGGTAGCGGGAGATGGTGGCGTGAGCAGTTCTTC
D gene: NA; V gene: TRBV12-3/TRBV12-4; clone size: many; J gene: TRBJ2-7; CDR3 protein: CASSLLGENEQYF; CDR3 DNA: TGTGCCAGCAGTTTACTAGGGGAAAACGAGCAGTACTTC
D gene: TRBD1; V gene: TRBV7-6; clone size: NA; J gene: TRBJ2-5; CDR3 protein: CASSSGTGTETQYF; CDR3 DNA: TGTGCCAGCAGCTCCGGGACAGGGACAGAGACCCAGTACTTC
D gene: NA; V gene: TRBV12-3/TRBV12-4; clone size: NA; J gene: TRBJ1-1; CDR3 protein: CASSLFRRGFGAFF; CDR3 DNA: TGTGCCAGCAGTTTATTTCGTCGGGGTTTCGGTGCTTTCTTT
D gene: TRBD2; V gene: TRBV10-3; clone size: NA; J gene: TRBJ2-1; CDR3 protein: CAITTSGESSYNEQFF; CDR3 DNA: TGTGCCATCACCACTAGCGGAGAGAGTTCCTACAATGAGCAGTTCTTC
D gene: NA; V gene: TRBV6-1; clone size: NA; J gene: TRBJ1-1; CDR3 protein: CTGGTIMNTEAFF; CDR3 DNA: TGTACCGGGGGCACTATAATGAACACTGAAGCTTTCTTT
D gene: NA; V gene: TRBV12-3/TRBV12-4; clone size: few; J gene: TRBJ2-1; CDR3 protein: CASSKYRAEQFF; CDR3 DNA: TGTGCCAGCAGTAAATACAGGGCAGAGCAGTTCTTC
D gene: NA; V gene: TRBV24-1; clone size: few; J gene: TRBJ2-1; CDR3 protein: CATSKKTSRYEQFF; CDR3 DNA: TGTGCCACCAGTAAAAAGACTAGTAGATATGAGCAGTTCTTC
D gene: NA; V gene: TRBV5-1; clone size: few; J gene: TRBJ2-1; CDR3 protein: CASSYNGQSYNEQFF; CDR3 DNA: TGCGCCAGCAGCTATAACGGACAGTCATACAATGAGCAGTTCTTC
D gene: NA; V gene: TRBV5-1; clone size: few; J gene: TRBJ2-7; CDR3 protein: CASSLDDPSYEQYF; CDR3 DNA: TGCGCCAGCAGCTTGGACGACCCCTCCTACGAGCAGTACTTC
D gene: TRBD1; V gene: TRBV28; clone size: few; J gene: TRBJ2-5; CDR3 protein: CASSSNRGRKETQYF; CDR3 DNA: TGTGCCAGCAGTTCAAACAGGGGCAGGAAGGAGACCCAGTACTTC
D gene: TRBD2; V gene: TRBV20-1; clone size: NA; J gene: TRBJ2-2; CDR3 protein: CSARGLAGDAGELFF; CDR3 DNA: TGCAGTGCTCGTGGACTAGCGGGAGACGCCGGGGAGCTGTTTTTT
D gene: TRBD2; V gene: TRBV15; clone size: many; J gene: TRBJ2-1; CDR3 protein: CATSRDPGLAGGNEQFF; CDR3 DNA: TGTGCCACCAGCAGAGACCCCGGACTAGCGGGAGGCAATGAGCAGTTCTTC
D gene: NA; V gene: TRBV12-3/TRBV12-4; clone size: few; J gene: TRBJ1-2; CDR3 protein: CASSSRDRGDYGYTF; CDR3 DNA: TGTGCCAGCAGTTCCCGGGACCGGGGAGACTATGGCTACACCTTC
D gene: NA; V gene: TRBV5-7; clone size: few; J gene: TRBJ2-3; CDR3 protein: CASSFPRGGGNNQGTDTQYF; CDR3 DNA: TGTGCCAGCAGCTTCCCCAGAGGGGGAGGGAATAACCAAGGCACAGATACGCAGTATTTT
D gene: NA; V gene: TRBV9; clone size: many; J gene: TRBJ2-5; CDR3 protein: CASSVDETQYF; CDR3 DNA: TGTGCCAGCAGCGTAGATGAGACCCAGTACTTC